This section outlines one T cell receptor (beta chain) sequence together with its context. This entry comes from a study of cytomegalovirus exposure and HLA in healthy donors. Looked up from germline, CDR1 is MNHEY and CDR2 is SMNVEV (reference sequence). Trimming removed 2 bases from V and 5 bases from J; junction bases left unmatched: 8. The CDR3 has 15 residues. Both 60 Vbeta primers and 13 Jbeta primers went into the PCR. Profiled with immunoSEQ multiplex PCR; TCRdb holds only in-frame clones, not every one. The data show roughly 80,000 clones, with approximately 60% seen just once and about 4.7% held by the top ten.

The receptor's source is a male donor in good health and CMV-seropositive. The chain links TRBV27 to TRBJ2-5, with 7 bases aligning to TRBD2. The sample was PBMCs. The CDR3: CASSLRDGLGETQYF. The CDR3 coding sequence is TGTGCCAGCAGTTTAAGGGACGGACTAGGTGAGACCCAGTACTTC.